The 4 T cell receptor beta chains reported below all come from one sample, sequenced in a study of cytomegalovirus exposure and HLA in healthy donors. The PCR had 60 Vbeta and 13 Jbeta primers. Method: immunoSEQ multiplex PCR; TCRdb's copy keeps in-frame clones and lacks some. The sample records roughly 140,000 clones, around 60% being singletons. Sequenced sample: PBMCs. These receptors were obtained from a woman between 55 and 75 years old in good health and CMV-seropositive.

This chain joins TRBV28 and TRBJ1-1; 8 positions agree with TRBD1. Germline lookup yields CDR1 MDHEN and CDR2 SYDVKM. The V gene end was trimmed by 6 bases and the J gene end by 1 base; junction bases not matched to a gene: 7. The length of the CDR3 is 15 residues. CDR3: CASRPTGAKNTEAFF. DNA of the CDR3: TGTGCCAGCAGGCCGACAGGGGCCAAGAACACTGAAGCTTTCTTT.

This CDR3 reads CAITEGLHYNEQFF. The CDR3 bases are TGTGCCATCACTGAAGGACTCCACTACAATGAGCAGTTCTTC. The rearrangement links TRBV10-3 to TRBJ2-1; TRBD2 is a possible D gene (5 bases). Germline CDR1 reads ENHRY; CDR2 reads SYGVKD. This CDR3 region has 14 residues. Trimming took 7 bases from V and 3 from J, leaving 13 bases between them.

This clone was observed a few times. The chain couples TRBV10-3 to TRBJ2-1; D is possibly TRBD2 (5 bases). Germline CDR1 is ENHRY and CDR2 is SYGVKD. This CDR3 has 13 residues. The V gene lost 5 bases and the J gene lost 8 bases, with 13 bases spanning the gap. In DNA form, the CDR3 reads TGTGCCATCAGTTTAGCGATCCCCCATGAGCAGTTCTTC. This translates into CAISLAIPHEQFF.

The rearrangement joins TRBV9 to TRBJ2-5; 7 bases are a match to TRBD2. CDR3 length: 14 amino acids. With 0 bases clipped from V and 4 bases from J, the junction kept 3 bases outside the gene matches. From germline, CDR1 is SGDLS and CDR2 YYNGEE. For the CDR3, the DNA is TGTGCCAGCAGCGTAGGCGGGAGAGGAGAGACCCAGTACTTC. Translation gives CASSVGGRGETQYF.